This T cell receptor beta chain was sequenced in a study of blood T cells in healthy people across ages. Whole-study context: Per every two T cells, about one barcoded beta molecule was captured by template switching. Study-level results: While age rose, TCR beta diversity per million T cells dropped in a roughly linear way.

The germline V gene encodes CDR1 SQVTM and CDR2 ANQGSEA. This CDR3 has 15 amino acids. V lost 4 bases, J lost 3 bases, and 19 bases lay in between. A second PCR, run for roughly 6 to 11 cycles, used a sample-barcoded 5' primer plus a J-beta primer mix. TCRdb used MiXCR to reprocess the 5' RACE reads, holding one entry per CDR3 protein. The table has roughly 1.7 million distinct CDR3 sequences, 30% to 40% seen once; the top ten hold about 11%. On this clonotype itself: Its antigen is currently unknown.

This TCR was sampled from a woman in her thirties in good health. Material for sequencing was blood. J is TRBJ2-7 and V is TRBV29-1; D remains ambiguous. The CDR3 loop is CSVAVGVRNYYEQYF. The CDR3 coding sequence is TGCAGCGTTGCTGTTGGGGTTAGGAACTACTACGAGCAGTACTTC.